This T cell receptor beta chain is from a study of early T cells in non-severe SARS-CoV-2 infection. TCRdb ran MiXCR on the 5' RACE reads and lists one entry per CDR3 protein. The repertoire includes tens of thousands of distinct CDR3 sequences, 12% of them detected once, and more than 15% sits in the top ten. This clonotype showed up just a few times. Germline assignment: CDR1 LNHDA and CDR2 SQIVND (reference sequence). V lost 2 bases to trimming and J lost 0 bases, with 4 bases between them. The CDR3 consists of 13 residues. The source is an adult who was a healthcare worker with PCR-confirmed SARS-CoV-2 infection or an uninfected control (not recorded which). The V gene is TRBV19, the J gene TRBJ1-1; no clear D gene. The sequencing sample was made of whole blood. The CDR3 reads CASSINLNTEAFF. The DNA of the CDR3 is TGTGCCAGTAGTATAAATTTGAACACTGAAGCTTTCTTT.